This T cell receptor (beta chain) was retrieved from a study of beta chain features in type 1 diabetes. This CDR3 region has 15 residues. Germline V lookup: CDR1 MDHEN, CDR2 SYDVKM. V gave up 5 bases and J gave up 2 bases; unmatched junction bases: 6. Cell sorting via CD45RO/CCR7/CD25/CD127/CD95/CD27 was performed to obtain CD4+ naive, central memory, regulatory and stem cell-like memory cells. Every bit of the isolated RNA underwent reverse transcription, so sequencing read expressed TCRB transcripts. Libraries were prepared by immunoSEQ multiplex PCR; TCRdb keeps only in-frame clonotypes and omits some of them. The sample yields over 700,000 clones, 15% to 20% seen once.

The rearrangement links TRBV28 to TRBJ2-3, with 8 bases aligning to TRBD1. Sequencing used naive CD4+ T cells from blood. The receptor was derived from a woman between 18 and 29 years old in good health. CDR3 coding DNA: TGTGCCAGCAGTATCCGACAGGGGTACACAGATACGCAGTATTTT. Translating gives CASSIRQGYTDTQYF.